What follows are 11 T cell receptor beta chains derived from one specimen sequenced in a study of regulatory T cells in long-lasting Graves disease (dated by TCRdb to the early 2020s). Library generation was performed with multiplex PCR. Sequenced on an Illumina HiSeq 4000. To build TCR beta libraries, CDR3 regions were amplified by Arm-PCR using iRepertoire HTBI primers. TCRdb trimmed the raw reads at Q25, called clones with MiXCR and kept productive beta chains. One record per CDR3 amino acid sequence lists the most common genes and DNA. For this sample the table gives approximately 400,000 distinct CDR3 sequences, of which about 16% were detected only once. The ten largest clonotypes hold approximately 16% of the sample. The time point label, read with the paper, signifies: newly diagnosed GD, antithyroid drugs for less than 3 months. RNA was extracted from PBMCs in TRIzol for both TCR sequencing and RNA sequencing.

These data also formed part of another study, on T cells in Graves' hyperthyroidism and ophthalmopathy.

Source: peripheral blood mononuclear cells (PBMCs), taken at new diagnosis, from a patient treated with antithyroid drugs. These TCRs come from a woman in her twenties or thirties with Graves disease. Donor details come from another sample of the same person, matched by shared clones.

The genes are TRBV4-1 and TRBJ2-7; 10 nucleotides align to TRBD2. Germline CDR1 is MGHRA and CDR2 is YSYEKL. CDR3 size: 15 residues. The junction had 3 bases not matched to a gene; V was cut back by 0 bases and J by 4 bases. The CDR3 coding sequence is TGCGCCAGCAGCCAAGATGGACTAGCGGCTTACGAGCAGTACTTC. This sequence encodes CASSQDGLAAYEQYF.

This clonotype was found many times. The chain combines TRBV5-1 with TRBJ2-7; TRBD2 might be the D (6 bases). V was shortened by 1 base and J by 5 bases, with 13 bases between the two germline ends. CDR1 and CDR2 from the germline V gene are SGHRS and YFSETQ. This CDR3 is 14 amino acids long. DNA for the CDR3: TGCGCCAGCAGCTTGAATGGAGGGCTCGACGAGCAGTACTTC. Encoded protein: CASSLNGGLDEQYF.

This clonotype was counted ten times or more. J is TRBJ2-3 and V is TRBV4-2, with TRBD2 matching 12 bases. Germline loops: CDR1 LGHNA, CDR2 YNFKEQ. This CDR3 has 18 amino acids. V trimming: 6 bases; J trimming: 1 base; junction bases outside the gene matches: 11. CDR3 nucleotide sequence: TGTGCCAGCAGTCGTTGGAGACTAGCGGGAGAAGGCACAGATACGCAGTATTTT. This translates into CASSRWRLAGEGTDTQYF.

This clonotype was found many times. J is TRBJ1-2 and V is TRBV28, with 7 bases lining up with TRBD1. CDR1 MDHEN and CDR2 SYDVKM come from the germline V gene. The CDR3 runs to 13 residues. Trimming cost V 8 bases and J 4 bases; bases outside gene matches: 7. The CDR3: CASGGGGLYGYTF. The CDR3 nucleotides read TGTGCCAGCGGGGGAGGGGGCCTCTATGGCTACACCTTC.

This chain links TRBV12-3 or TRBV12-4 with TRBJ2-5, with D perhaps given as TRBD1 or TRBD2 (5 bases each). The CDR3 is 16 residues long. Trimming stripped 7 bases from V and 4 bases from J, with 22 bases between. In nucleotides, the CDR3 is TGTGCCAGCACCCTGAGTGTCTGGGACCGGGGAGAGACCCAGTACTTC. It codes for CASTLSVWDRGETQYF.

The V call is TRBV9, the J call TRBJ2-2; D might be TRBD2 (6 bases). In germline, CDR1 is SGDLS, CDR2 YYNGEE. The CDR3 is 17 amino acids. Trimming removed 3 bases at V and 6 bases at J, with 21 bases between. CDR3 nucleotide sequence: TGTGCCAGCAGCGCAGCCCGGAGGGACCAAAAGGCCGGGGAGCTGTTTTTT. Protein: CASSAARRDQKAGELFF. Together with reference TRBV9 and TRBJ2-2, the CDR3 gives the full variable domain: DSGVTQTPKHLITATGQRVTLRCSPRSGDLSVYWYQQSLDQGLQFLIQYYNGEERAKGNILERFSAQQFPDLHSELNLSSLELGDSALYFCASSAARRDQKAGELFFGEGSRLTVL.

This chain connects TRBV9 to TRBJ2-5; no definite D call. The J call may not be correct, given that the DNA end is closer to TRBJ2-1. CDR1 and CDR2 (germline): SGDLS, YYNGEE. The CDR3 consists of 11 residues. Here the CDR3 DNA reads TGTGCCAGCGGACCTGACAATGAGCAGTTCTTC. Encoded protein: CASGPDNEQFF.

The table lists this clonotype with many counts. The chain links TRBV6-9 to TRBJ2-7; TRBD2 might be the D (5 bases). CDR1 and CDR2 from the germline V gene are MNHGY and SVAAGI. Trimming pared 4 bases from V and 1 base from J, leaving 14 bases between. CDR3 size: 15 residues. CDR3 loop: CASSSPSLVSYEQYF. CDR3 nucleotide sequence: TGTGCCAGCAGTTCTCCATCACTAGTTTCCTACGAGCAGTACTTC.

The gene calls are TRBV20-1 and TRBJ2-5; 9 bases are a match to TRBD1. The CDR3 totals 11 residues. Germline V gives CDR1 DFQATT, CDR2 SNEGSKA (reference sequence). CDR3 DNA sequence: TGCAGCCACAGGGGGCGGGAGACCCAGTACTTC. Residues: CSHRGRETQYF.

The chain carries TRBV19 and TRBJ2-3; D remains unclear. Trimming pared 7 bases from V and 2 bases from J, leaving 13 bases between. CDR3 length equals 14 residues. Germline values: CDR1 LNHDA, CDR2 SQIVND (reference sequence). CDR3 loop: CASNNGQATDTQYF. CDR3 coding DNA: TGTGCCAGTAACAATGGGCAGGCCACAGATACGCAGTATTTT.

This clonotype was seen at least ten times. The chain couples TRBV11-1 to TRBJ2-1; 15 bases fit TRBD2. J was trimmed by 7 bases and V by 5 bases; bases with no gene match: 6. Germline CDR1 SGHAT, CDR2 FQDESV (reference sequence). This CDR3 has 16 amino acids. The CDR3 sequence: CASSQLGTSGRNEQFF. CDR3 nucleotide sequence: TGTGCCAGCAGCCAACTCGGGACTAGCGGGAGGAATGAGCAGTTCTTC.